This T cell receptor (beta chain) was found in a study of blood T cell repertoires in COVID-19. The wider study: Both acute and convalescent COVID-19 samples were obtained from the United States, Italy and Spain. From T cells, B-cell-depleted T cells, or PBMCs came the material, which was cDNA or gDNA.

Authors' analysis steps: It was from reference gene primer amplification that nucleated cell counts were estimated. The protocol was immunoSEQ multiplex PCR, while the TCRdb copy is restricted to in-frame clones and leaves out a portion. V and J calls and clone size come straight from that table; D and trimming were deduced from the DNA. The table includes about 120,000 clones, about 90% detected once. A Seattle source enrolled patients during active infection and followed them longitudinally. Germline V gene sequence: CDR1 SGHKS, CDR2 YYEKEE (reference sequence). The ends lost 4 bases at V and 5 bases at J; junction bases unmatched: 6. This CDR3 has 14 amino acids.

This chain uses TRBV5-5 with TRBJ1-5; 7 nucleotides align to TRBD1. This sequence was found in a woman aged 55-69 years with COVID-19, enrolled during active disease. The sample comprised peripheral blood. The CDR3 protein is CASSHDRADQPQHF. The CDR3 nucleotides are TGTGCCAGCAGCCATGACAGGGCGGATCAGCCCCAGCATTTT.